This T cell receptor (beta chain) was sequenced during a study of CD8+ T cells in alopecia areata. Study-level information: Treated individuals took tofacitinib by mouth, 5 to 10 mg twice daily.

CDR1 is MNHNS, CDR2 SASEGT, per germline. Trimming removed 4 bases at V and 2 bases at J, with 8 bases between. The CDR3 consists of 13 residues. Points from the study as a whole: Many expanded lesional clones persisted in scalp and blood during tofacitinib treatment.

On this clone: The antigen is not known.

Noted treatment: oral pan-JAK inhibitor, 5-10 mg twice daily. Both peripheral blood and punch biopsies of lesional scalp skin were obtained from patients who had alopecia areata. RNA was isolated and reverse transcribed to cDNA, the sequencing template. The assay was immunoSEQ multiplex PCR, and TCRdb's table has in-frame clones only and misses some. Here the sample spans about 210,000 clones, 35% to 40% being singletons. V gene TRBV6-1 combines with J gene TRBJ2-5; D unresolved. The receptor's source is a human donor with alopecia areata. The sequencing here drew on CD4+ T cells sorted from blood, taken around week 31, from a patient treated with tofacitinib. The CDR3 DNA reads TGTGCCAGCAGTGGGAAAGGTCAAGAGACCCAGTACTTC. Translated: CASSGKGQETQYF.